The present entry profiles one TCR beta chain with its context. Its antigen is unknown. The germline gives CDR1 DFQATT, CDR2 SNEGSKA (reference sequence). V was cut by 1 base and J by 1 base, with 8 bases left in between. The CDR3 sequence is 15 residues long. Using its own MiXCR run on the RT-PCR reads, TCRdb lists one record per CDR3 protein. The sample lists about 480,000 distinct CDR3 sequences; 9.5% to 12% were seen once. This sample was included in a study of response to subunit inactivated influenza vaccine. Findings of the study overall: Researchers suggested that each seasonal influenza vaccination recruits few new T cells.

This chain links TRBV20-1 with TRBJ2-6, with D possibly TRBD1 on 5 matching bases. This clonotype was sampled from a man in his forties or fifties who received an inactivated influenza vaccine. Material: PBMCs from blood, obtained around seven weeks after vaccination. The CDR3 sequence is CSARARVSGANVLTF. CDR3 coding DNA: TGCAGTGCTAGAGCCAGGGTGTCTGGGGCCAACGTCCTGACTTTC.